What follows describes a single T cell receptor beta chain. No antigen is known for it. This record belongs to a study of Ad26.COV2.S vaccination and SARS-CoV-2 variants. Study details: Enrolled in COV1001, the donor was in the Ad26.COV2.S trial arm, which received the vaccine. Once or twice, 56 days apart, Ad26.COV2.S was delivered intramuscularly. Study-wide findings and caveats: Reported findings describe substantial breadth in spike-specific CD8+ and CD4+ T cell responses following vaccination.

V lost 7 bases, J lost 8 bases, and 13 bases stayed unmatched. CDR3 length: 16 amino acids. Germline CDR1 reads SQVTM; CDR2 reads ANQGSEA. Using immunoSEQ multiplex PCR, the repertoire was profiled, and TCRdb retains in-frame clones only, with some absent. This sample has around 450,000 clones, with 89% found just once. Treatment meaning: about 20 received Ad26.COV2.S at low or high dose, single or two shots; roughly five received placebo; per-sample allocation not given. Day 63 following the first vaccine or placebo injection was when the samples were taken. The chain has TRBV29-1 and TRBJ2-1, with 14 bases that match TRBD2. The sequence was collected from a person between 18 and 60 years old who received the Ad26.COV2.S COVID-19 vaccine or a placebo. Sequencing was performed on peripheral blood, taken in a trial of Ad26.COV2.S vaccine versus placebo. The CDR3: CSAKGLAGAGVHEQFF. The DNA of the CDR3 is TGCAGCGCTAAGGGACTAGCGGGAGCCGGAGTTCATGAGCAGTTCTTC.